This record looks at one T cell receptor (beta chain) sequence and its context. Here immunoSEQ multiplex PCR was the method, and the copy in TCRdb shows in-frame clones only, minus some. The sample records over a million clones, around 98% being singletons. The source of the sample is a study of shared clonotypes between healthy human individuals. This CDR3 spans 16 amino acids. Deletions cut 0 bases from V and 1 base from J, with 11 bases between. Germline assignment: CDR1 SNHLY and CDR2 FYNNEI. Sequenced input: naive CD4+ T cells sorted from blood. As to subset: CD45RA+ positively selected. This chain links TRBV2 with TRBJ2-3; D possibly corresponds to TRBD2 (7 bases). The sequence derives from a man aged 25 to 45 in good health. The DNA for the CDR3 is TGTGCCAGCAGTGAAGCAGGGGGGGGAGGCACAGATACGCAGTATTTT. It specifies CASSEAGGGGTDTQYF.